The T cell receptor (beta chain) described here comes from a study of T-cell reconstitution after alpha-beta-depleted transplantation in children. General study findings and limits: When one year had passed after transplant, most T-cell counts and diversity came from newly produced T cells. Surviving recipient T cells and thymic progenitors underlay high day-60 TCRbeta diversity in some patients. Several hundred expanded graft clones reportedly were the source of alpha-beta T cells about two months after transplant.

Library preparation (for TCRbeta) was performed with unique molecular identifiers. TCRdb itself ran the PCR reads through MiXCR, one entry per CDR3 protein. The table lists about 70,000 distinct CDR3 sequences, about a tenth of them singletons. This clonotype was seen many times. Its antigen is still unknown. Per germline, CDR1 SEHNR and CDR2 FQNEAQ (reference sequence). Trimming removed 5 bases from V and 3 bases from J, with 11 bases in between. This CDR3 spans 14 amino acids. The receptor was derived from a boy under 18 with acute myeloid leukemia, due to receive a stem cell transplant. The chain has TRBV7-9 and TRBJ1-5; a possible D gene is TRBD1 (5 bases). The sequences come from PBMCs, collected before TCRalphabeta/CD19-depleted stem cell transplant. The CDR3 reads CASSHTGDNQPQHF. DNA of the CDR3: TGTGCCAGCAGCCACACAGGAGACAATCAGCCCCAGCATTTT.